The sequence of this T cell receptor (beta chain) was determined in a study of regulatory T cells in long-lasting Graves disease. Arm-PCR with iRepertoire HTBI primers amplified the CDR3 regions for these TCR beta libraries. In the original analysis: Across the samples, identification revealed about 62 TRBV and roughly 13 TRBJ segments. One entry per CDR3 protein, called by TCRdb with MiXCR from the multiplex PCR reads. TCRdb's processing, not the authors' own work, is the source of the V and J calls. The sample records more than 300,000 distinct CDR3 sequences, about 12% being singletons. This clonotype was counted only a few times. Time point given: newly diagnosed GD, antithyroid drugs for less than 3 months. TCR sequences were obtained from RNA taken from PBMCs. CDR1 and CDR2 (germline): MDHEN, SYDVKM. V lost 7 bases to trimming and J lost 4 bases; unmatched junction nucleotides: 6. The CDR3 consists of 14 residues.

The data also belong to a second study, concerning T cells in Graves' hyperthyroidism and ophthalmopathy. This second study notes: Stability of Graves' hyperthyroidism was defined as absent ophthalmopathy progression within 18 months. Patients were excluded because of uncontrolled infection, other autoimmune disease, pregnancy or lactation. The HTBI set primed first-round TCR CDR3 RT-PCR.

The sample was peripheral blood mononuclear cells (PBMCs), taken at new diagnosis, from a patient treated with antithyroid drugs. The clonotype was recovered from a young woman with Graves disease. The rearrangement uses TRBV28 and TRBJ1-5; 8 bases fit TRBD1. In DNA, the CDR3 is TGTGCCAGCAATGACAGGGGCGGGAATCAGCCCCAGCATTTT. Its protein product is CASNDRGGNQPQHF.